This T cell receptor beta chain appears in the sequencing data of a study of beta chain features in type 1 diabetes (dated 2018 in TCRdb). Regarding the research as a whole: No differences in mean age, gender distribution, total cell number or subset yield were found between patients and healthy donors. A total of roughly 100 million sorted cells were examined across all samples, and a strong correlation was observed between cell number per subset and RNA yield. In the study, TCRB repertoires of sorted circulating CD4+ T cell subsets from recently diagnosed type 1 diabetes patients were compared with those of matched healthy donors. Regulatory and stem cell-like memory subsets were isolated from only 8 patients and 8 healthy donors, whereas naive and central memory subsets came from all 30 or so donors. Results and caveats for the whole study, not just this receptor: HLA sub-analyses involved small numbers of individuals, so any influence of HLA type on TCRB rearrangement remained unresolved. Shorter templates might be favored by PCR, yet because patient and control samples were amplified and corrected together, any such skew would affect both groups equally. Because cDNA was sequenced instead of genomic DNA, highly expressing activated cells could be over-represented, though the groups showed no difference in activation or CD3 levels. Naive, central memory and regulatory TCRB repertoires appeared to be more alike among patients than among healthy donors. At VDJ recombination sites, type 1 diabetes patients had fewer insertions and more deleted nucleotides, which implies abnormalities in thymic rearrangement. A moderate but significant shortening of TCRB CDR3 length was observed in type 1 diabetes patients in all four CD4+ subsets.

The sample holds a few counts of this clone. It has no known antigen specificity. Per-base qualities were not stored, and no clone one base away is much larger. A single peripheral blood draw of around 0.11 L on average was collected from each donor into heparinised tubes. Using a panel that included CD45RO, CCR7, CD25, CD127, CD95 and CD27, naive, central memory, regulatory and stem cell-like memory CD4+ T cells were sorted on a BD FACSAria II. A purity above 95% was achieved for all sorted populations. PBMCs were isolated right away by Lymphoprep density gradient centrifugation and were stained directly, without culture. So that batch effects would be minimized, each experiment stained and sorted samples in pairs, pairing one healthy donor with one patient. All of the isolated RNA was reverse transcribed with the High Capacity cDNA Reverse Transcription Kit, so expressed TCRB transcripts were sequenced. Naive, central memory and regulatory T cell samples underwent deep immunoSEQ sequencing, averaging approximately 3.3 million total reads per sample. Sorted cells were lysed in RLT buffer and RNA was extracted with DNase-treated RNeasy Micro or Mini kits, depending on cell number. To prevent cross-contamination, every cell subset was processed on its own, while patient and healthy donor samples were processed together. The immunoSEQ multiplex PCR was used to amplify TCRB sequences from cDNA, yielding 87-bp fragments that span the CDR3 region. Sequencing of the amplicons was done on the Illumina HiSeq platform. Turning to the authors' computational methods: Synthetic template baselines were used to correct PCR bias computationally, reads within Hamming distance 2 were collapsed together, and singletons that could not be merged were discarded. Reads were aligned against IMGT to assign V, D and J genes, CDR3 length and insertions or deletions at six rearrangement sites. Within each subset, clonotype counts were normalized to the number of sorted cells before true diversity and Gini coefficients were calculated with the tcR R package. Repertoire sharing was quantified using the overlap coefficient calculated on TCRB nucleotide sequences. Drawn from immuneACCESS, this table holds only the in-frame rearrangements with V and J called that TCRdb kept. Clones are partly lost; checked studies trace under half to an unresolved V gene and leave the rest unexplained. D and trimming were read from the DNA, whereas the V and J calls and clone size are those reported in that table. A total of 150,000 or so clones appear in this sample, around 8.7% of them only once. 0.55% to 0.85% of the sample belongs to the ten largest clones.

V and J are trimmed by 6 bases and 4 bases, and the gene matches miss 16 bases of the junction. The cysteine opens and the phenylalanine closes a CDR3 of 17 amino acids. Here the CDR3 DNA is all that survives: 51 bases in frame from base 1. The CDR1 and CDR2 encoded by the germline V gene are MRHNA and SNTAGT. The TCR originated in a man between 18 and 35 years old in good health. Recombination connected TRBV6-4 to TRBJ1-1, with 8 bases matching TRBD1. Material for sequencing was central memory CD4+ T cells from blood. The DNA reads TGTGCCAGCAGAGCTTTAGGTGGCAGGGGGCCAGGCACTGAAGCTTTCTTT. This is translated as CASRALGGRGPGTEAFF.